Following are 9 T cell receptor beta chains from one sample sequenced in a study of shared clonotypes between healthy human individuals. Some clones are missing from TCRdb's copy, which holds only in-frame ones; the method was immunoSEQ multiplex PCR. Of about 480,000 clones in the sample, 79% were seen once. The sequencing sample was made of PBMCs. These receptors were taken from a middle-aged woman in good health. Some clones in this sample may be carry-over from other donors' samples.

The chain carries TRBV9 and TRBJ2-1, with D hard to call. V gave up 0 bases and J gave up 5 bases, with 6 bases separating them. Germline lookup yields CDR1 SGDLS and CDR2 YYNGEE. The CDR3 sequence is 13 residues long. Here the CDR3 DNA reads TGTGCCAGCAGCGTAGAGCAGCACAATGAGCAGTTCTTC. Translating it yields CASSVEQHNEQFF.

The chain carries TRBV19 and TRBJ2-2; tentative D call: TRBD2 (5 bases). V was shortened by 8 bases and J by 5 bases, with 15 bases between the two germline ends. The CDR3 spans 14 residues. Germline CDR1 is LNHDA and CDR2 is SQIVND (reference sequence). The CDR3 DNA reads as TGTGCCAGTCGGTCCGCGGGCCTTACCGGGGAGCTGTTTTTT. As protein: CASRSAGLTGELFF.

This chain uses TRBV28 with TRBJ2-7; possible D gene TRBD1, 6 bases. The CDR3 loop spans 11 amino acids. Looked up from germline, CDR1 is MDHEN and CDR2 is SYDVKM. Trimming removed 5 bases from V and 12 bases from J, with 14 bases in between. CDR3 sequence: CASSTLGHGYF. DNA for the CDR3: TGTGCCAGCAGTACCCTGGGACACGGGTACTTC.

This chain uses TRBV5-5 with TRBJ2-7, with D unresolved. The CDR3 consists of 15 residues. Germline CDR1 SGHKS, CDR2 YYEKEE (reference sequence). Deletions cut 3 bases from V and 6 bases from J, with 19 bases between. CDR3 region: CASSSPGVQALEQYF. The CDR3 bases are TGTGCCAGCAGCTCACCCGGCGTACAAGCCCTCGAGCAGTACTTC.

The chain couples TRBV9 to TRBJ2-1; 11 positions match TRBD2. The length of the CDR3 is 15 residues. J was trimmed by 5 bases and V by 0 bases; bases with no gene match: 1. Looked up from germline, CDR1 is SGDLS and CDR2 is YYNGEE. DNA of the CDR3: TGTGCCAGCAGCGTAGTGACTAGCGGGGACAATGAGCAGTTCTTC. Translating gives CASSVVTSGDNEQFF.

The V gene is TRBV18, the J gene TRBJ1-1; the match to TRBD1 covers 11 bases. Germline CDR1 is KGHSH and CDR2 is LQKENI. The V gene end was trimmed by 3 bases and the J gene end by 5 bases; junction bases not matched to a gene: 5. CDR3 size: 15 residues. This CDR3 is CASSPWTGGSTEAFF. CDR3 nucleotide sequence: TGTGCCAGCTCACCTTGGACAGGGGGCAGTACTGAAGCTTTCTTT.

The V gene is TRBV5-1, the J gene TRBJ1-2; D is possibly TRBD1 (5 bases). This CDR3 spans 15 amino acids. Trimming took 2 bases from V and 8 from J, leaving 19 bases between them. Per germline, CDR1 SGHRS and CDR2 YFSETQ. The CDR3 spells CASSLWAGTDKGYTF. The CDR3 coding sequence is TGCGCCAGCAGCTTATGGGCAGGGACGGATAAAGGCTACACCTTC.

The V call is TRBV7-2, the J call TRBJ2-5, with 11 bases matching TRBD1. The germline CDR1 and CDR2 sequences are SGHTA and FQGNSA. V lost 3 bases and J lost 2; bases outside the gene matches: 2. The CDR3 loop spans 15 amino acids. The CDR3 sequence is CASSLDRGRQETQYF. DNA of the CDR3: TGTGCCAGCAGCTTGGACAGGGGGCGGCAAGAGACCCAGTACTTC.

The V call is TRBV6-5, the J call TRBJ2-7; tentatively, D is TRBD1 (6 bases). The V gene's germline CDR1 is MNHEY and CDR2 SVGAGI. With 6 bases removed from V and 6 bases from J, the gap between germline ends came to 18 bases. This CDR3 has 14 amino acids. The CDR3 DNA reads TGTGCCAGCAGCCCAACCGCAGGGGTGGGCGAGCAGTACTTC. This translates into CASSPTAGVGEQYF.